This record covers a single T cell receptor (beta chain). In the original processing: Reference gene primer amplification in the assay estimated nucleated cell counts. TCRdb's table, derived via immunoSEQ multiplex PCR, lists solely in-frame clones and lacks some. V and J calls and clone size follow that table, whereas D and trimming were derived from the DNA. Of about 180,000 clones detected, around 86% appear once; the ten largest clones hold 7.5% to 10%. This sample was included in a study of blood T cell repertoires in COVID-19. For the study at large: The United States, Italy and Spain supplied acute and convalescent COVID-19 samples. Sample material is recorded as cDNA or gDNA derived from T cells, B-cell-depleted T cells, or PBMCs.

The CDR3 contains 13 residues. Germline-derived CDR1 and CDR2 are SGHNT and YYREEE (reference sequence). V lost 2 bases and J lost 2, with 8 bases in between. The origin of this receptor is a man aged 45 to 65 with active or convalescent COVID-19. Sequenced sample: peripheral blood. The genes are TRBV5-4 and TRBJ2-7; the D gene is possibly TRBD2 (5 bases). The CDR3 here is CASSLLGTYEQYF. As DNA, the CDR3 is TGTGCCAGCAGCTTACTAGGTACCTACGAGCAGTACTTC. Drawing the rest from reference TRBV5-4 and TRBJ2-7, the complete variable domain is ETGVTQSPTHLIKTRGQQVTLRCSSQSGHNTVSWYQQALGQGPQFIFQYYREEENGRGNFPPRFSGLQFPNYSSELNVNALELDDSALYLCASSLLGTYEQYFGPGTRLTVT.